This T cell receptor beta chain is from a study of neurological immune-mediated disorders. By 5'RACE with 10-nucleotide random UMIs, the cDNA was made. TCRdb passed the 5' RACE reads through MiXCR, listing each CDR3 protein once. Of 25,000 to 30,000 distinct CDR3 sequences in the sample, under 7% were seen once. The CDR3 has 14 amino acids. From germline, CDR1 is SGHTA and CDR2 FQGNSA. V was clipped by 1 base and J by 4 bases, with 8 bases between them. Healthy control participants comprised blood bank volunteers in Maryland, USA. The unsorted libraries were made from 2 million PBMCs kept at -80 C. This clonotype was counted at least ten times. Its target is not known. Regarding the study as a whole: Across subjects, no CDR3 amino acid sequence appeared in expanded clones of more than one subject, a finding that suggested private repertoires in all groups.

This receptor was identified in a woman in her forties or fifties in good health. The V gene is TRBV7-2, the J gene TRBJ2-1; weak D call: TRBD1 (6 bases). The sequencing input was PBMCs. The CDR3 DNA follows: TGTGCCAGCAGCTTAGTGGGACAATACAATGAGCAGTTCTTC. It specifies CASSLVGQYNEQFF.